This T cell receptor beta chain was documented in a study of radiotherapy plus CTLA-4 blockade in lung cancer. For the study at large: There were objective responses in 18% of patients, and over 25% had disease control.

Study-wide findings and caveats: TCR clones from tumors expanded in blood after radiotherapy plus ipilimumab. Interferon-beta and early blood T cell clone dynamics reportedly predicted response best.

Looked up from germline, CDR1 is MNHNY and CDR2 is SVGAGI (reference sequence). The CDR3 sequence is 14 residues long. The V and J ends lost 6 bases and 3 bases respectively, with 9 bases between them. Comments on this clone: Antigen unknown.

The table came from immunoSEQ multiplex PCR; TCRdb's copy has only in-frame clones and leaves some out. The sample lists around 82,000 clones, more than 80% occurring once. Enrolled patients, whose metastatic non-small-cell lung cancer was chemo-refractory, received focal radiation plus CTLA-4 blockade with ipilimumab. Source: peripheral blood, taken from a patient treated with radiotherapy plus ipilimumab. The V call is TRBV6-6, the J call TRBJ1-6; D perhaps matches TRBD1 (5 bases). The receptor was isolated from a human donor with non-small cell lung cancer who had stable disease on radiotherapy plus ipilimumab. Here the CDR3 reads CASRAGNYNSPLHF. Here the CDR3 DNA reads TGTGCCAGCAGGGCAGGGAACTATAATTCACCCCTCCACTTT.